This TCR beta chain was observed in a study of T cells expressing NK-cell markers. TCRdb reprocessed the 5' RACE reads and reports one entry per CDR3 protein, with no DNA. Recorded for this sample: about 180,000 distinct CDR3 sequences. The clonotype comes from a man aged 18-69 years in good health. The sequencing input was blood T cells: a sorted CD56 or NKG2C T cell subset, CD4+ or CD8+ T cells, or bulk PBMC T cells (not recorded which).

CDR3 residues: CASSPRLAGGPVVSETQYF. This chain links TRBV9 with TRBJ2-5; the TRBD2 assignment by TCRdb is unverifiable without DNA. CDR3 size: 19 residues. Germline lookup yields CDR1 SGDLS and CDR2 YYNGEE. Combining the CDR3 with reference TRBV9 and TRBJ2-5 gives the whole variable domain DSGVTQTPKHLITATGQRVTLRCSPRSGDLSVYWYQQSLDQGLQFLIQYYNGEERAKGNILERFSAQQFPDLHSELNLSSLELGDSALYFCASSPRLAGGPVVSETQYFGPGTRLLVL.